These 21 T cell receptor beta chains share one sample of origin, sequenced in a study of T cells in Graves' hyperthyroidism and ophthalmopathy. TCR beta CDR3 sequences were amplified from RNA transcripts. Researchers ran a first-round RT-PCR on the TCR CDR3 using the HTBI primer set. TCRdb re-derived calls from the multiplex PCR reads in MiXCR, one entry per CDR3 protein. The table lists approximately 300,000 distinct CDR3 sequences, approximately 17% of them singletons, with around 34% in the top ten. The material sequenced was blood. Every receptor here comes from a young man with Graves' hyperthyroidism.

The rearrangement joins TRBV12-3 or TRBV12-4 to TRBJ2-3, with a tentative D call TRBD2 (5 bases). The CDR3 sequence is 14 residues long. Trimming took 6 bases from V and 4 from J, leaving 14 bases between them. As DNA, the CDR3 is TGTGCCAGCAGACTAAGTTCCGGGGCAGATACGCAGTATTTT. This gives the protein CASRLSSGADTQYF.

In this sample, this clonotype turned up a few times. The chain recombines TRBV19 with TRBJ1-1, with 7 bases that match TRBD1. The trim removed 7 bases at V and 4 bases at J, leaving 12 bases unmatched. The germline V gene encodes CDR1 LNHDA and CDR2 SQIVND (reference sequence). This CDR3 contains 15 residues. The CDR3 DNA is TGTGCCAGTAACCCCAACAGGGGCCGAAGCACTGAAGCTTTCTTT. Its translation: CASNPNRGRSTEAFF.

A word on this clonotype: Being one base from a much bigger clone, this may be a read error. The V gene is TRBV30, the J gene TRBJ1-1; D unresolved. The CDR3 totals 11 residues. Germline assignment: CDR1 GTSNPN and CDR2 SVGIG (reference sequence). The CDR3 bases are TGTGCCTGGAGTGGGTCGGTGGAAGTTTTCTTT. This encodes CAWSGSVEVFF.

As regards this clonotype: It may be a read error: a sequence one base away is much more abundant. The chain employs TRBV7-9 and TRBJ2-7, with TRBD2 identical over 13 bases. The J call is in doubt because the DNA end fits TRBJ2-1 better. CDR1 and CDR2 (germline): SEHNR, FQNEAQ (reference sequence). The CDR3 covers 16 residues. As DNA, the CDR3 is TGTGCCAGCAGCACAGCCGGGACTAGCGGGGCCTACGAGCAGTTCTTC. This translates into CASSTAGTSGAYEQFF.

The J gene is TRBJ1-3, the V gene TRBV20-1, with D unclear. This CDR3 has 12 amino acids. V shed 0 bases and J shed 8 bases, with 8 bases lying between them. Germline-derived CDR1 and CDR2 are DFQATT and SNEGSKA (reference sequence). CDR3 DNA: TGCAGTGCTAGAGATAGTGGGGACACCATATATTTT. Encoded protein: CSARDSGDTIYF.

This clonotype was counted many times. The CDR3: CASSQDPGGTQYF. CDR3 in DNA: TGTGCCAGCAGCCAAGATCCAGGCGGTACGCAGTATTTT. The V call is TRBV3-1, the J call TRBJ2-3; no definite D call. The CDR3 runs to 13 residues. Trimming took off 0 bases at V and 8 bases at J, with 9 bases between the two ends. CDR1 is LGHDT and CDR2 is YNNKEL in the germline V gene (reference sequence).

The chain has TRBV9 and TRBJ2-1, with D unresolved. V lost 4 bases to trimming and J lost 1 base, with 12 bases between them. In germline, CDR1 is SGDLS, CDR2 YYNGEE. CDR3 length: 15 amino acids. The CDR3 DNA sequence: TGTGCCAGCAGCCCACGACTCAAATCCTACAATGAGCAGTTCTTC. As protein: CASSPRLKSYNEQFF.

J is TRBJ1-1 and V is TRBV2; TRBD1 is a possible D gene (5 bases). Germline V lookup: CDR1 SNHLY, CDR2 FYNNEI. Deletions cut 8 bases from V and 1 base from J, with 20 bases between. The CDR3 is 16 residues long. CDR3 loop: CASENQRGGANTEAFF. As DNA, the CDR3 is TGTGCCAGCGAGAACCAAAGGGGAGGGGCGAACACTGAAGCTTTCTTT.

V usage is TRBV5-1 and J usage is TRBJ2-1, with 10 bases lining up with TRBD1. Germline CDR1 and CDR2: SGHRS and YFSETQ. CDR3 length equals 14 residues. Unmatched junction bases numbered 6, after V lost 7 bases and J lost 5 bases. In DNA form, the CDR3 reads TGCGCCAGCCTTCCTGGGACAGGGGACAATGAGCAGTTCTTC. It codes for CASLPGTGDNEQFF. Complete variable domain (other parts from reference TRBV5-1 and TRBJ2-1): KAGVTQTPRYLIKTRGQQVTLSCSPISGHRSVSWYQQTPGQGLQFLFEYFSETQRNKGNFPGRFSGRQFSNSRSEMNVSTLELGDSALYLCASLPGTGDNEQFFGPGTRLTVL.

In its sample, this clonotype was seen a few times. This chain connects TRBV19 to TRBJ1-5; maybe TRBD1 (6 bases). V lost 1 base, J lost 13 bases, and 14 bases lay in between. Looked up from germline, CDR1 is LNHDA and CDR2 is SQIVND (reference sequence). The CDR3 contains 13 residues. DNA of the CDR3: TGTGCCAGTAGTATAGCAGCGGGGGGCGAGCAGCATTTT. It is translated as CASSIAAGGEQHF.

The chain couples TRBV29-1 to TRBJ2-7; D unclear. Germline-derived CDR1 and CDR2 are SQVTM and ANQGSEA. V lost 7 bases to trimming and J lost 4 bases, with 11 bases between them. The CDR3 consists of 11 residues. Here the CDR3 reads CSGGSMYEQYF. The CDR3 DNA reads TGCAGCGGGGGTTCGATGTACGAGCAGTACTTC.

The chain employs TRBV4-1 and TRBJ1-2, with a possible D match to TRBD1 (5 bases). CDR3 size: 14 residues. Trimming stripped 0 bases from V and 4 bases from J, with 9 bases between. Per the germline V gene, CDR1 is MGHRA and CDR2 is YSYEKL. The CDR3 is CASSQDGTVYGYTF. CDR3 nucleotides: TGCGCCAGCAGCCAAGATGGGACCGTCTATGGCTACACCTTC.

This clonotype was seen at least ten times. The rearrangement uses TRBV30 and TRBJ2-2; unclear D gene. Trimming took 6 bases from V and 0 from J, leaving 5 bases between them. There are 12 residues in the CDR3. Germline V gene sequence: CDR1 GTSNPN, CDR2 SVGIG (reference sequence). CDR3 protein: CACGTNTGELFF. In nucleotides, the CDR3 is TGTGCCTGTGGGACGAACACCGGGGAGCTGTTTTTT. The variable domain in full, with the rest retrieved from reference TRBV30 and TRBJ2-2, is SQTIHQWPATLVQPVGSPLSLECTVEGTSNPNLYWYRQAAGRGLQLLFYSVGIGQISSEVPQNLSASRPQDRQFILSSKKLLLSDSGFYLCACGTNTGELFFGEGSRLTVL.

As concerns this clonotype: A much larger clone is a single base away; this may be a read error. This chain's CDR3 is CASSFSMHPDEQFF. The CDR3 DNA is TGTGCCAGCAGCTTTTCTATGCATCCCGATGAGCAGTTCTTC. The chain links TRBV5-5 to TRBJ2-1; D ambiguous. V was trimmed by 2 bases and J by 8 bases, leaving 14 bases between them. Germline CDR1 reads SGHKS; CDR2 reads YYEKEE (reference sequence). CDR3 length: 14 amino acids.

This clonotype has only a few counts. The chain has TRBV11-2 and TRBJ2-5; TRBD2 matches at 7 bases. J lost 3 bases, V lost 0 bases, and 4 bases had no gene match. This CDR3 is 15 amino acids long. Germline-derived CDR1 and CDR2 are SGHAT and FQNNGV. DNA for the CDR3: TGTGCCAGCAGCTTAGAACTAGCGCCGGAAGAGACCCAGTACTTC. Translated: CASSLELAPEETQYF.

The J gene is TRBJ2-3, the V gene TRBV4-1; 7 bases are a match to TRBD2. Germline assignment: CDR1 MGHRA and CDR2 YSYEKL. The CDR3 contains 16 residues. The trim removed 4 bases at V and 2 bases at J, leaving 9 bases unmatched. CDR3 bases: TGCGCCAGCAGCCCACTCGGACTAGACAACACAGATACGCAGTATTTT. Amino acid sequence: CASSPLGLDNTDTQYF.

The V gene is TRBV9, the J gene TRBJ2-1; 12 bases map to TRBD2. The V segment lost 0 bases and the J segment 4 bases; nucleotides outside the gene matches: 11. The germline V gene encodes CDR1 SGDLS and CDR2 YYNGEE. The CDR3 has 19 amino acids. The CDR3, as DNA: TGTGCCAGCAGCGTAGACCTAGCGGGAGGGCCGGGGGGGTACAATGAGCAGTTCTTC. It translates to CASSVDLAGGPGGYNEQFF. The full variable domain, in which reference TRBV9 and TRBJ2-1 provide the parts outside the CDR3, is DSGVTQTPKHLITATGQRVTLRCSPRSGDLSVYWYQQSLDQGLQFLIQYYNGEERAKGNILERFSAQQFPDLHSELNLSSLELGDSALYFCASSVDLAGGPGGYNEQFFGPGTRLTVL.

The chain has TRBV19 and TRBJ2-3; 7 bases map to TRBD2. The CDR3 extends over 14 amino acids. Unmatched junction bases numbered 8, after V lost 7 bases and J lost 4 bases. Germline assignment: CDR1 LNHDA and CDR2 SQIVND (reference sequence). The CDR3 coding sequence is TGTGCCAGTATGTCGGGCGGGAGCTCAGATACGCAGTATTTT. It translates to CASMSGGSSDTQYF.

A word on this clonotype: One end of the junction fails to match germline, which may point to a read error. This chain uses TRBV6-1 with TRBJ2-1; D may be TRBD1 or TRBD2 (5 bases each). CDR3 length equals 16 residues. Looked up from germline, CDR1 is MNHNS and CDR2 is SASEGT. CDR3 in DNA: TGTACCAGCAGGGCGCTAGGAGGAGGTGGCTACAATGAGCAGTTCTTC. Encoded protein: CTSRALGGGGYNEQFF.

A few counts support this clonotype. The gene calls are TRBV20-1 and TRBJ2-2; D is perhaps TRBD1 or TRBD2 (7 bases each). Trimming took 5 bases from V and 3 from J, leaving 19 bases between them. In germline, CDR1 is DFQATT, CDR2 SNEGSKA (reference sequence). CDR3 length: 16 residues. Here the CDR3 reads CSALMGEGADTGELFF. CDR3 DNA sequence: TGCAGTGCTCTTATGGGGGAGGGGGCGGACACCGGGGAGCTGTTTTTT.

This chain connects TRBV20-1 to TRBJ2-3; D is perhaps TRBD2 (6 bases). This CDR3 has 13 residues. Germline V lookup: CDR1 DFQATT, CDR2 SNEGSKA (reference sequence). V dropped 6 bases and J dropped 3 bases, with 13 bases sitting between them. Here the CDR3 reads CSAQEGSTDTQYF. CDR3 nucleotide sequence: TGCAGTGCCCAGGAGGGTTCTACAGATACGCAGTATTTT.